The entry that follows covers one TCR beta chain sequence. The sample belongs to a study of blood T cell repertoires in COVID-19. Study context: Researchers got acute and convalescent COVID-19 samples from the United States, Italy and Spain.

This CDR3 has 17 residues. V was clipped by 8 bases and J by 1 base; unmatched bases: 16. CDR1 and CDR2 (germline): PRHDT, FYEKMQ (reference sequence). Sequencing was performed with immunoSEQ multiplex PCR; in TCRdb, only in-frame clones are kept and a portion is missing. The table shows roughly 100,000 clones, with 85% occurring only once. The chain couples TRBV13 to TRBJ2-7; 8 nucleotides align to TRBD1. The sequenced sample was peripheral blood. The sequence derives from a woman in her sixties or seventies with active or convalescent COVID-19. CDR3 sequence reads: CASESQLARQGSYEQYF. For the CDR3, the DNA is TGTGCCAGCGAGTCCCAACTCGCTAGACAGGGGTCCTACGAGCAGTACTTC. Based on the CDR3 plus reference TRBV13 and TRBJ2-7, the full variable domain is AAGVIQSPRHLIKEKRETATLKCYPIPRHDTVYWYQQGPGQDPQFLISFYEKMQSDKGSIPDRFSAQQFSDYHSELNMSSLELGDSALYFCASESQLARQGSYEQYFGPGTRLTVT.